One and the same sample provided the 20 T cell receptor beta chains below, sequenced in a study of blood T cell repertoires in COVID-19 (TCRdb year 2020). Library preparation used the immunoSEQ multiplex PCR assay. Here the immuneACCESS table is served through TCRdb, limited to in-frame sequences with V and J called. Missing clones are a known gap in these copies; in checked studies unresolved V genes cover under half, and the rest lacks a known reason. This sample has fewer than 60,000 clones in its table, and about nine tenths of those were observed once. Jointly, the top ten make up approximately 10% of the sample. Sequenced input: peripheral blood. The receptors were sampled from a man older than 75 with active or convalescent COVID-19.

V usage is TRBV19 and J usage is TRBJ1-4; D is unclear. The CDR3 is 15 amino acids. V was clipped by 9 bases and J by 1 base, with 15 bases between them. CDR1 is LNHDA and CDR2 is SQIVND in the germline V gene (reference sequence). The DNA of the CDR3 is TGTGCCAGCAGGCCTAGCGCCATAACTAATGAAAAACTGTTTTTT. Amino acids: CASRPSAITNEKLFF. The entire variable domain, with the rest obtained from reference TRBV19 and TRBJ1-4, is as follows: DGGITQSPKYLFRKEGQNVTLSCEQNLNHDAMYWYRQDPGQGLRLIYYSQIVNDFQKGDIAEGYSVSREKKESFPLTVTSAQKNPTAFYLCASRPSAITNEKLFFGSGTQLSVL.

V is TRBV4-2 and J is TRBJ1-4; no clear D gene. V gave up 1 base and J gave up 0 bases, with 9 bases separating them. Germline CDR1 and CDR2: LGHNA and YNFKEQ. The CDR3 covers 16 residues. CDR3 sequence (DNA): TGTGCCAGCAGCCAAGTTTTGGGCCCAACTAATGAAAAACTGTTTTTT. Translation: CASSQVLGPTNEKLFF.

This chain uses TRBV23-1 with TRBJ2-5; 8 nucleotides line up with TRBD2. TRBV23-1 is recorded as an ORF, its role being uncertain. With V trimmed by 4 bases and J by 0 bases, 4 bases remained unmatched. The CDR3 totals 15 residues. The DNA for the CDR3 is TGCGCCAGCAGTCGCGGGGGGCCTTACCAAGAGACCCAGTACTTC. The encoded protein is CASSRGGPYQETQYF.

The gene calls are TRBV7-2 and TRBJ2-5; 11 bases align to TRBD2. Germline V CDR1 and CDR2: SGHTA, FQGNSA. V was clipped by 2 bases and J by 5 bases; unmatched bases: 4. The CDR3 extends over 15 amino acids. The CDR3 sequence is CASSLRLAGMETQYF. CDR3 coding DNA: TGTGCCAGCAGCTTAAGACTAGCGGGGATGGAGACCCAGTACTTC. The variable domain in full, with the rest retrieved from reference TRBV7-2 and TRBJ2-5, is GAGVSQSPSNKVTEKGKDVELRCDPISGHTALYWYRQSLGQGLEFLIYFQGNSAPDKSGLPSDRFSAERTGGSVSTLTIQRTQQEDSAVYLCASSLRLAGMETQYFGPGTRLLVL.

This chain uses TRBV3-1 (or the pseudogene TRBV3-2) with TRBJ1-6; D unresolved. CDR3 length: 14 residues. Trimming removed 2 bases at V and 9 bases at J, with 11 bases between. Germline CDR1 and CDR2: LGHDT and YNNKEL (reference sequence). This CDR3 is CASSQQAVSSPLHF. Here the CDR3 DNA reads TGTGCCAGCAGCCAACAAGCTGTGAGTTCACCCCTCCACTTT.

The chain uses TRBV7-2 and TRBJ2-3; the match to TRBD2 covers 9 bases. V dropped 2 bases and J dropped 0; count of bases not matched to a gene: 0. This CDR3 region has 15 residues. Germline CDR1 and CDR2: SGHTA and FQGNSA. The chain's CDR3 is CASSLTSGSTDTQYF. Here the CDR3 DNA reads TGTGCCAGCAGCTTAACTAGCGGGAGCACAGATACGCAGTATTTT.

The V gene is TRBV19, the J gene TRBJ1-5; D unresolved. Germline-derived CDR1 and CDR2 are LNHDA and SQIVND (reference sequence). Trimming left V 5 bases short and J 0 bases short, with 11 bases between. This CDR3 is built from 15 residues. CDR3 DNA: TGTGCCAGTAGTTCCCGACTGTATAGCAATCAGCCCCAGCATTTT. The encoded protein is CASSSRLYSNQPQHF.

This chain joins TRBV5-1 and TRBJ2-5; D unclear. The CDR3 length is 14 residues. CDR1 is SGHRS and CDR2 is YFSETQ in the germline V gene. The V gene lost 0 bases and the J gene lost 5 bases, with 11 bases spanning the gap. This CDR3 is CASSLEPGWETQYF. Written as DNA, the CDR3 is TGCGCCAGCAGCTTGGAGCCTGGTTGGGAGACCCAGTACTTC.

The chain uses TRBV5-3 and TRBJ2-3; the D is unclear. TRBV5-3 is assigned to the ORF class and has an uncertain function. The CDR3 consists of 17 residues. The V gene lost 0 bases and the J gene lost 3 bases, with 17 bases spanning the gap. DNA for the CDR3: TGTGCCAGAAGCTTGGATGACGAGGCTAGAAATACAGATACGCAGTATTTT. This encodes CARSLDDEARNTDTQYF.

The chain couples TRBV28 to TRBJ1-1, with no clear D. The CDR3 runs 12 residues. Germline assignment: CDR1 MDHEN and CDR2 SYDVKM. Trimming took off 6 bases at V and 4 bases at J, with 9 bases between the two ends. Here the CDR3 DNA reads TGTGCCAGCAGAAGAGTCGGCACTGAAGCTTTCTTT. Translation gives CASRRVGTEAFF.

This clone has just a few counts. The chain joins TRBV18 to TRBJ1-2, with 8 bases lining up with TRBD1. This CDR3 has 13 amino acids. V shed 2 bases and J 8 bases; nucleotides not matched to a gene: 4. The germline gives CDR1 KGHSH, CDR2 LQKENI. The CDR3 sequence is CASSPETGVGYTF. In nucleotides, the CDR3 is TGTGCCAGCTCACCAGAGACAGGGGTCGGCTACACCTTC. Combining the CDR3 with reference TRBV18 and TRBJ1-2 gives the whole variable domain NAGVMQNPRHLVRRRGQEARLRCSPMKGHSHVYWYRQLPEEGLKFMVYLQKENIIDESGMPKERFSAEFPKEGPSILRIQQVVRGDSAAYFCASSPETGVGYTFGSGTRLTVV.

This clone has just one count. The CDR3 coding sequence is TGTGCCAGTAGCCAGGGACAGGGAGGAGAGACCCAGTACTTC. It specifies CASSQGQGGETQYF. The rearrangement uses TRBV19 and TRBJ2-5; 9 bases match TRBD1. CDR1 is LNHDA, CDR2 SQIVND, per germline (reference sequence). This CDR3 region has 14 residues. J was trimmed by 4 bases and V by 6 bases; bases with no gene match: 6.

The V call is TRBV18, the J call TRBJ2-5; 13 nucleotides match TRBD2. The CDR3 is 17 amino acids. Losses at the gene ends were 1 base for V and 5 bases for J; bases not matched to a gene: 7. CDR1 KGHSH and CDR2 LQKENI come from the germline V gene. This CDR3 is CASSPRGLAGSRETQYF. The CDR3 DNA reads TGTGCCAGCTCACCACGGGGACTAGCGGGATCGAGGGAGACCCAGTACTTC.

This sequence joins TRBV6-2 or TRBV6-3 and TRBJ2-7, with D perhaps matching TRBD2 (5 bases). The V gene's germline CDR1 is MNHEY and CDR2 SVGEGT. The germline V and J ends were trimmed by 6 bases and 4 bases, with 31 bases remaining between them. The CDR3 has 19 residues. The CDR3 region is CASSRTGLTNGVKIYEQYF. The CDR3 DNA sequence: TGTGCCAGCAGCCGAACCGGACTTACCAACGGTGTTAAGATTTACGAGCAGTACTTC.

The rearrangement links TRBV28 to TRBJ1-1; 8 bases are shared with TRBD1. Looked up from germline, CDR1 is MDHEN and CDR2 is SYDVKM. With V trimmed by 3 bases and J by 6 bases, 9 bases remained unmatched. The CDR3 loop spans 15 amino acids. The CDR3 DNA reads TGTGCCAGCAGTTTCTTCGGGACAGGACAACCTGAAGCTTTCTTT. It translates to CASSFFGTGQPEAFF.

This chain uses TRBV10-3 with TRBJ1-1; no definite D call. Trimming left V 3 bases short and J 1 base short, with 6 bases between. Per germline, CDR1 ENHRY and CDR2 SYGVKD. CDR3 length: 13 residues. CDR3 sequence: CAISEQENTEAFF. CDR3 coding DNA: TGTGCCATCAGTGAACAAGAGAACACTGAAGCTTTCTTT.

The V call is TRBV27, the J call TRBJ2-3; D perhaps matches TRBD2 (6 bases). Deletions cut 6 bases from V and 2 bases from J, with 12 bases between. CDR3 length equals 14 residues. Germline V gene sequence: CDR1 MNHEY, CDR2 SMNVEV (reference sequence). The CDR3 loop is CASSSRTTTDTQYF. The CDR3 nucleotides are TGTGCCAGCAGCTCCCGGACTACCACAGATACGCAGTATTTT.

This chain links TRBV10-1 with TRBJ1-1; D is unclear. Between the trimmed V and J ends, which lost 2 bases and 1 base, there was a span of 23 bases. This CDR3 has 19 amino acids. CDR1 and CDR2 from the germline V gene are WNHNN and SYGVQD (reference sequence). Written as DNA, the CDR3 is TGCGCCAGCAGTGAGAGTTCGGGAGCCCCAATTAGAGGGAACACTGAAGCTTTCTTT. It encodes CASSESSGAPIRGNTEAFF.

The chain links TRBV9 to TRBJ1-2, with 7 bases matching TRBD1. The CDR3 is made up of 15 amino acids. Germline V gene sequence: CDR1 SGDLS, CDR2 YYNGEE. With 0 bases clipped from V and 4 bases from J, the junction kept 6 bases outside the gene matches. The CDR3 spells CASSVAPGQAYGYTF. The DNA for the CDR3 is TGTGCCAGCAGCGTAGCTCCAGGACAGGCCTATGGCTACACCTTC.

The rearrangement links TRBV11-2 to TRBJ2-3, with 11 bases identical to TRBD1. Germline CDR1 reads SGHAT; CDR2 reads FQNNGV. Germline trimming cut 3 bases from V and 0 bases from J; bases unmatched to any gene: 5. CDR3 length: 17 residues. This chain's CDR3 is CASSFGQGARSTDTQYF. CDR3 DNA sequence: TGTGCCAGCAGCTTTGGACAGGGGGCGAGAAGCACAGATACGCAGTATTTT.